This entry describes one T cell receptor (beta chain). The table came from immunoSEQ multiplex PCR; TCRdb's copy has only in-frame clones and leaves some out. The sample includes over 150,000 clones, about 80% seen only once; the top ten take about 20%. This record comes from a study of blood T cell repertoires in COVID-19. About the study: The cDNA or gDNA used as material had been derived from T cells, B-cell-depleted T cells, or PBMCs.

The germline V gene encodes CDR1 MNHEY and CDR2 SMNVEV (reference sequence). With V trimmed by 8 bases and J by 4 bases, 11 bases remained unmatched. This CDR3 region has 15 residues. The TCR sequence derives from a woman between 65 and 79 years old in a cohort exposed to, infected with or recovered from COVID-19 (not recorded which). J is TRBJ2-7 and V is TRBV27; 10 nucleotides line up with TRBD1. Sequencing was done on a sample of PBMCs or T cells enriched from blood (not recorded which). The CDR3 reads CASGPQLDRGYEQYF. CDR3 coding DNA: TGTGCCAGCGGCCCACAATTGGACAGGGGGTACGAGCAGTACTTC.